Listed below are T cell receptor beta chains from one sample, sequenced in a study of cytomegalovirus exposure and HLA in healthy donors. Measured with immunoSEQ multiplex PCR; TCRdb has only the in-frame clones, and not every one. Found here are about 160,000 clones; the top ten clones hold 2% to 2.5%. The sample comprised PBMCs. The origin of the receptors is a man aged 30 to 39 in good health and CMV-seronegative. Each CDR3 is given with its conserved first and last residue. A D gene is named only where the DNA matches it firmly.

TRBJ1-4	NA	TRBV2	CASRQIRQGEKLFF	TGTGCCAGCAGGCAGATCCGCCAGGGCGAAAAACTGTTTTTT
TRBJ2-2	NA	TRBV18	CASSSRSERATGELFF	TGTGCCAGCTCATCGCGGAGCGAGAGGGCGACCGGGGAGCTGTTTTTT
TRBJ1-5	TRBD1	TRBV18	CASSQTGGFERSNQPQHF	TGTGCCAGCTCACAGACAGGGGGCTTTGAAAGATCCAATCAGCCCCAGCATTTT
TRBJ1-2	NA	TRBV23-1	CASSQSGEDYGYTF	TGCGCCAGCAGTCAATCGGGAGAGGACTATGGCTACACCTTC
TRBJ2-7	TRBD2	TRBV18	CASSPSAGASGSSYEQYF	TGTGCCAGCTCACCGTCGGCGGGGGCTAGCGGGAGCTCCTACGAGCAGTACTTC
TRBJ2-1	TRBD1	TRBV28	CASSTGGGGQFF	TGTGCCAGCAGCACAGGGGGCGGGGGTCAGTTCTTC
TRBJ2-2	NA	TRBV15	CATSTGFTGELFF	TGTGCCACCAGTACAGGGTTCACCGGGGAGCTGTTTTTT
TRBJ2-3	TRBD2	TRBV4-1	CASSLLEGLAGPTDTQYF	TGCGCCAGCAGCCTTTTAGAGGGACTAGCGGGACCCACAGATACGCAGTATTTT
TRBJ2-7	TRBD1	TRBV18	CASSPGQGTYEQYF	TGTGCCAGCTCACCCGGACAGGGGACCTACGAGCAGTACTTC
TRBJ2-7	TRBD1	TRBV18	CASSLGQGLYEQYF	TGTGCCAGCTCACTGGGACAGGGCCTCTACGAGCAGTACTTC
TRBJ1-5	TRBD1	TRBV18	CASSSLAPGQGNNQPQHF	TGTGCCAGCTCATCACTTGCCCCTGGACAGGGGAACAATCAGCCCCAGCATTTT
TRBJ1-2	TRBD1	TRBV27	CASKPRDRRYGYTF	TGTGCCAGCAAGCCCCGGGACAGACGCTATGGCTACACCTTC
TRBJ2-4	NA	TRBV6-5	CASSGGSKNIQYF	TGTGCCAGCAGCGGCGGGTCCAAAAACATTCAGTACTTC
TRBJ2-5	NA	TRBV6-5	CASSYSRGGPKTQYF	TGTGCCAGCAGTTACTCAAGAGGGGGACCCAAGACCCAGTACTTC
TRBJ2-2	TRBD1	TRBV6-1	CASILMGQSTGELFF	TGTGCCAGCATTTTAATGGGACAGAGCACCGGGGAGCTGTTTTTT
TRBJ2-3	NA	TRBV27	CATRGNTDTQYF	TGTGCCACCCGAGGTAACACAGATACGCAGTATTTT
TRBJ2-1	NA	TRBV7-2	CASSLVGTYNEQFF	TGTGCCAGCAGCTTAGTCGGGACCTACAATGAGCAGTTCTTC
TRBJ2-1	TRBD2	TRBV6-6	CASRGSRASGYNEQFF	TGTGCCAGCAGGGGGAGTAGGGCTAGCGGATACAATGAGCAGTTCTTC
TRBJ1-5	TRBD1	TRBV4-2	CASSQGQGAQQPQHF	TGTGCCAGCAGTCAGGGACAGGGGGCGCAACAGCCCCAGCATTTT
TRBJ1-6	NA	TRBV2	CASSGLSSSYNSPLHF	TGTGCCAGCAGTGGACTGTCCAGCTCCTATAATTCACCCCTCCACTTT
TRBJ2-3	NA	TRBV29-1	CSAGQTTDTQYF	TGCAGCGCTGGACAGACCACAGATACGCAGTATTTT
TRBJ2-3	NA	TRBV19	CASRTRETYTDTQYF	TGTGCCAGTAGAACCCGGGAGACGTACACAGATACGCAGTATTTT
TRBJ2-7	TRBD2	TRBV7-9	CASSLASGRPQEQYF	TGTGCCAGCAGCTTAGCAAGCGGGAGGCCTCAGGAGCAGTACTTC
TRBJ2-7	TRBD2	TRBV6-1	CASSVLGGDGYEQYF	TGTGCCAGCAGTGTTCTGGGGGGGGACGGCTACGAGCAGTACTTC
TRBJ2-3	NA	TRBV9	CASSVTGVKNTQYF	TGTGCCAGCAGCGTAACAGGCGTTAAAAATACGCAGTATTTT
TRBJ2-3	NA	TRBV6-5	CASCESFSTDTQYF	TGTGCCAGCTGTGAGAGTTTTAGCACAGATACGCAGTATTTT
TRBJ1-1	NA	TRBV7-9	CASSPLEWNTEAFF	TGTGCCAGCAGCCCCTTAGAGTGGAACACTGAAGCTTTCTTT
TRBJ2-7	TRBD2	TRBV18	CASSQETLADSYEQYF	TGTGCCAGCTCACAGGAAACACTAGCGGACTCCTACGAGCAGTACTTC
TRBJ1-5	TRBD1	TRBV27	CASRGQAFSNQPQHF	TGTGCCAGCAGGGGACAGGCGTTCAGCAATCAGCCCCAGCATTTT
TRBJ2-1	TRBD2	TRBV4-2	CASSQVTSGSVLRLNNEQFF	TGTGCCAGCAGCCAAGTGACTAGCGGGAGCGTATTGCGACTGAACAATGAGCAGTTCTTC
TRBJ2-3	NA	TRBV27	CASSFLPRGSADTQYF	TGTGCCAGCAGTTTCCTGCCTAGGGGGAGTGCGGATACGCAGTATTTT
TRBJ2-7	TRBD1	TRBV4-1	CASSPTGTGWNEQYF	TGCGCCAGCAGCCCCACAGGGACAGGCTGGAACGAGCAGTACTTC
TRBJ2-7	TRBD1	TRBV30	CAWSGWDREYEQYF	TGTGCCTGGAGTGGCTGGGACAGGGAGTACGAGCAGTACTTC
TRBJ1-1	NA	TRBV5-1	CASSLVFQGDMGGTEAFF	TGCGCCAGCAGCTTGGTGTTCCAGGGCGATATGGGGGGCACTGAAGCTTTCTTT
TRBJ2-7	NA	TRBV14	CASSQRTYEQYF	TGTGCCAGCAGCCAGAGAACCTACGAGCAGTACTTC
TRBJ2-7	TRBD2	TRBV7-8	CASSRRLAGERYEQYF	TGTGCCAGCAGTCGAAGACTAGCGGGAGAACGTTACGAGCAGTACTTC
TRBJ2-7	TRBD2	TRBV11-3	CASSLEGGWQYF	TGTGCCAGCAGCTTAGAGGGAGGGTGGCAGTACTTC
TRBJ2-7	NA	TRBV6-6	CASSSGNNYEQYF	TGTGCCAGCAGTTCAGGGAACAATTACGAGCAGTACTTC
TRBJ1-2	NA	TRBV30	CAWSVTGVGYTF	TGTGCCTGGAGCGTGACAGGAGTTGGCTACACCTTC
TRBJ1-5	NA	TRBV7-8	CASSLVTSYSNQPQHF	TGTGCCAGCAGCTTAGTAACAAGTTATAGCAATCAGCCCCAGCATTTT
TRBJ1-1	NA	TRBV5-1	CASSFSARQGNTEAFF	TGCGCCAGCAGCTTCTCGGCGCGTCAGGGGAACACTGAAGCTTTCTTT
TRBJ2-7	TRBD1	TRBV9	CASSGQGAYEQYF	TGTGCCAGCAGCGGACAGGGGGCCTACGAGCAGTACTTC
TRBJ2-4	TRBD1	TRBV7-8	CASSSSGTGKNIQYF	TGTGCCAGCAGCTCGTCCGGGACAGGGAAAAACATTCAGTACTTC
TRBJ1-5	TRBD1	TRBV5-6	CASSLGQGESNQPQHF	TGTGCCAGCAGCTTGGGACAGGGGGAGAGCAATCAGCCCCAGCATTTT
TRBJ2-7	TRBD1	TRBV18	CASSPAQGAVYEQYF	TGTGCCAGCTCACCAGCCCAGGGGGCGGTCTACGAGCAGTACTTC
TRBJ1-1	NA	TRBV7-9	CASSLGGGTEAFF	TGTGCCAGCAGCTTAGGGGGGGGCACTGAAGCTTTCTTT
TRBJ1-4	TRBD1	TRBV5-1	CASRPGTGNEKLFF	TGCGCCAGCAGGCCCGGGACAGGGAATGAAAAACTGTTTTTT
TRBJ2-7	TRBD2	TRBV5-5	CASSPGLAGYEQYF	TGTGCCAGCAGCCCAGGACTAGCGGGGTACGAGCAGTACTTC